The present T cell receptor (beta chain) was sequenced within a study of T cell clonality in common variable immunodeficiency. General study points: In common variable immunodeficiency, TCR beta chains reportedly carried fewer deletions and N-nucleotide insertions. Fewer TCRbeta clones were shared among CVID subjects than controls.

Replacement immunoglobulin had been given to every CVID subject for at least one year. Blood came from CVID subjects not ill and not taking immunomodulatory or immunosuppressive medication. The protocol was immunoSEQ multiplex PCR, while the TCRdb copy is restricted to in-frame clones and leaves out a portion. The specimen's table records around 16,000 clones. For this clone: Its antigen is as yet unknown. The read ends 3 residues before the CDR3 terminus; that terminus is restored from the germline J gene.

The CDR3 is 18 amino acids. Germline V gene lookup returns CDR1 SQVTM and CDR2 ANQGSEA. The V gene end was trimmed by 1 base and the J gene end by 5 bases; junction bases not matched to a gene: 19. The sequenced sample was peripheral blood mononuclear cells. The origin of this receptor is a human donor with common variable immunodeficiency. The chain has TRBV29-1 and TRBJ2-5, with 7 bases lining up with TRBD1. CDR3 DNA (partial): TGCAGCGTTGAAGGACAGGGTAGTCCCCAACCGCTCGGGGAGACC. Its translation: CSVEGQGSPQPLGET. The full CDR3 reads CSVEGQGSPQPLGETQYF.